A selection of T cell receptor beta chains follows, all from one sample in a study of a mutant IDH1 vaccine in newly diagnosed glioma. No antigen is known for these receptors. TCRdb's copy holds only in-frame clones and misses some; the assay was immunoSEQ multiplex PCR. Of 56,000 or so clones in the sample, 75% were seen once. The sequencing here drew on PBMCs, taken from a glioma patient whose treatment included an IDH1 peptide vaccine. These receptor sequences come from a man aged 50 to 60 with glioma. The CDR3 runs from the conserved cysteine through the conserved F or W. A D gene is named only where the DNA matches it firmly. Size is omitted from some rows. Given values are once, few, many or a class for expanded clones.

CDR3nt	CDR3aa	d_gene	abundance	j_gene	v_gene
TGTGCCAGCAGTGAACTTCTGGGGCATACCACCCACGAGCAGTACTTC	CASSELLGHTTHEQYF	.	.	TRBJ2-7	TRBV6-1
TGTGCCAGCAGCGTAGGAGGGACCGGGGAGCTGTTTTTT	CASSVGGTGELFF	.	.	TRBJ2-2	TRBV9
TGTGCCAGCAGCATACAGCAGAACACTGAAGCTTTCTTT	CASSIQQNTEAFF	.	.	TRBJ1-1	TRBV9
TGTGCCAGCGATCTGGGCAGGTACAATGAGCAGTTCTTC	CASDLGRYNEQFF	.	.	TRBJ2-1	TRBV6-1
TGTGCCAGCAGGTCGGACTGGCACTCTGGAAACACCATATATTTT	CASRSDWHSGNTIYF	.	.	TRBJ1-3	TRBV25-1
TGTGCCAGCAGCTTAGAAGGGGGCCGAAGCAATCAGCCCCAGCATTTT	CASSLEGGRSNQPQHF	TRBD1	.	TRBJ1-5	TRBV7-8
TGTGCCAGTAGTAGGGACGGCGGAGACTACGAGCAGTACTTC	CASSRDGGDYEQYF	.	.	TRBJ2-7	TRBV19
TGTGCCAGTAGTATCGGACAGCTTACCGCCGGCCAGCCCCAGCATTTT	CASSIGQLTAGQPQHF	.	few	TRBJ1-5	TRBV19
TGTGCCAGCTCATCAGACAGGCTAGCAACTAATGAAAAACTGTTTTTT	CASSSDRLATNEKLFF	.	.	TRBJ1-4	TRBV18
TGTGCCAGCAGCCCGGACAAGAACACTGAAGCTTTCTTT	CASSPDKNTEAFF	.	.	TRBJ1-1	TRBV5-4
TGTGCCAGTAGTATCTTCGGGAACACTGAAGCTTTCTTT	CASSIFGNTEAFF	.	medium-sized	TRBJ1-1	TRBV19
TGTGCCAGCAGGGCGACCGTAGGAAACATTCAGTACTTC	CASRATVGNIQYF	.	.	TRBJ2-4	TRBV6-5
TGTGCCTGGACAGGGACTGGAAACACCATATATTTT	CAWTGTGNTIYF	.	.	TRBJ1-3	TRBV30
TGTGCCACCAGCAGAGATGGGACGGTTAATGAAAAACTGTTTTTT	CATSRDGTVNEKLFF	.	.	TRBJ1-4	TRBV15
TGTGCCAGCAGCCACCCGTCTTCAGGGCCCTACAATGAGCAGTTCTTC	CASSHPSSGPYNEQFF	.	.	TRBJ2-1	TRBV7-8
TGTGCCAGCTCACCGGGACAGGGGAACACTGAAGCTTTCTTT	CASSPGQGNTEAFF	TRBD1	.	TRBJ1-1	TRBV18
TGTGCCAGCAGTTACTCCGGGACAGTGAACACTGAAGCTTTCTTT	CASSYSGTVNTEAFF	TRBD1	.	TRBJ1-1	TRBV6-5
TGTGCCAGCTCCAGAAACGGGGGCGAAATAGGAAACACCATATATTTT	CASSRNGGEIGNTIYF	.	.	TRBJ1-3	TRBV18
TGTGCCAGCAGCCCCGAGACTAATGAAAAACTGTTTTTT	CASSPETNEKLFF	.	once	TRBJ1-4	TRBV7-6
TGTGCCAGCAGCCCAGGGACAGGGGGAACCTCTGGGGCCAACGTCCTGACTTTC	CASSPGTGGTSGANVLTF	TRBD1	.	TRBJ2-6	TRBV7-9
TGTGCCAGCTCACCCGACACTAACTATGGCTACACCTTC	CASSPDTNYGYTF	.	.	TRBJ1-2	TRBV18
TGTGCCAGCAGTTTAATTCCCGGCGAATGGCGGGGGATCACAGATACGCAGTATTTT	CASSLIPGEWRGITDTQYF	TRBD2	.	TRBJ2-3	TRBV27
TGTGCCAGTAGTATAGTCGACAGGGACACTGAAGCTTTCTTT	CASSIVDRDTEAFF	TRBD1	.	TRBJ1-1	TRBV19
TGTGCCAGTAGTGGGACAGGTCTTTCCTACGAGCAGTACTTC	CASSGTGLSYEQYF	TRBD1	.	TRBJ2-7	TRBV19
TGTGCCAGCTCACCGAGCGCCCAGATCCAAGAGACCCAGTACTTC	CASSPSAQIQETQYF	.	.	TRBJ2-5	TRBV18
TGTGCCTGGTGGGGGACAGGGGAAGCTTTCTTT	CAWWGTGEAFF	TRBD1	.	TRBJ1-1	TRBV30
TGTGCCAGCAGTCTGGGGAAAGAGACCCAGTACTTC	CASSLGKETQYF	.	.	TRBJ2-5	TRBV2
TGTGCCAGCAGCTTGAAACGGGGGGACAATGAGCAGTTCTTC	CASSLKRGDNEQFF	TRBD2	.	TRBJ2-1	TRBV5-4
TGTGCCAGCAGCTTAGATGGTGGCAATGAGCAGTTCTTC	CASSLDGGNEQFF	.	.	TRBJ2-1	TRBV7-9
TGTGCCAGCAGTCCCGGGACCCTCGGGGGCTACACCTTC	CASSPGTLGGYTF	.	once	TRBJ1-2	TRBV2
TGTGCCAGCAGCGGCGGGGACAGAGGGATCGAGCAGTACTTC	CASSGGDRGIEQYF	.	.	TRBJ2-7	TRBV21-1
TGTGCCATCGGAGGGACAGGCGGATGGAATGAGCAGTTCTTC	CAIGGTGGWNEQFF	TRBD1	.	TRBJ2-1	TRBV10-3
TGTGCCAGCAGCCTCTGGGAGGTTTTTAGCTCCTACAATGAGCAGTTCTTC	CASSLWEVFSSYNEQFF	.	.	TRBJ2-1	TRBV5-4
TGCGCCAGCAGTAGGGACCTCACAGATACGCAGTATTTT	CASSRDLTDTQYF	.	.	TRBJ2-3	TRBV10-1
TGTGCCAGCAGCGCCTGGGGACAGGGCATGGGTGGCTACACCTTC	CASSAWGQGMGGYTF	TRBD1	once	TRBJ1-2	TRBV9
TGTGCCAGCAGCGTAAGGCCCAGTTCCTACGAGCAGTACTTC	CASSVRPSSYEQYF	.	.	TRBJ2-7	TRBV9
TGTGCCAGCAGCCCGCCAGGCAGGGACACCGGGGAGCTGTTTTTT	CASSPPGRDTGELFF	.	.	TRBJ2-2	TRBV4-2
TGTGCCAGCAGCGTAGAAGGAGCACCCCTCCACTTT	CASSVEGAPLHF	.	.	TRBJ1-6	TRBV9
TGTGCCAGCAGTGACAAAACAGGGGGATTCGGTTATGGCTACACCTTC	CASSDKTGGFGYGYTF	TRBD1	few	TRBJ1-2	TRBV6-1
TGCGCCAGCAGCCAAGATGCGACCCCCCGGAATGAAAAACTGTTTTTT	CASSQDATPRNEKLFF	.	.	TRBJ1-4	TRBV4-1
TGTGCCAGTAGAAACTGGAGGGTGGACACTGAAGCTTTCTTT	CASRNWRVDTEAFF	.	medium-sized	TRBJ1-1	TRBV19
TGTGCCAGCAGCGGATACCGGGCCCGAAAGGGGGCTATGAACACTGAAGCTTTCTTT	CASSGYRARKGAMNTEAFF	TRBD1	.	TRBJ1-1	TRBV7-2
TGTGCCAGCACGGGGCGGGGTCAGGGAGCCGGGGAGCTGTTTTTT	CASTGRGQGAGELFF	.	.	TRBJ2-2	TRBV6-1
TGTGCCAGCAGGTTCCCAGGGGGCGGCGAGACCCAGTACTTC	CASRFPGGGETQYF	TRBD1	.	TRBJ2-5	TRBV7-2
TGTGCCAGCAAGGGACAGGGGCAAGAGACCCAGTACTTC	CASKGQGQETQYF	TRBD1	.	TRBJ2-5	TRBV11-2
TGTGCCAGCAGCGGAAGGAGCTACGAGCAGTACTTC	CASSGRSYEQYF	.	.	TRBJ2-7	TRBV7-9
TGTGCCTGGAGCGGCGGGGGCAGAGGTGAAGCTTTCTTT	CAWSGGGRGEAFF	.	few	TRBJ1-1	TRBV30
TGTGCCAGCACCGGGGGGGTTTCGATTCAAGAGACCCAGTACTTC	CASTGGVSIQETQYF	TRBD2	.	TRBJ2-5	TRBV9
TGTGCCACTAGTGGGACAGGGCAGCATAACTATGGCTACACCTTC	CATSGTGQHNYGYTF	TRBD1	.	TRBJ1-2	TRBV6-6
TGCGCCAGCAGCTTGGGGGACAGGGGGCACGAGCAGTACTTC	CASSLGDRGHEQYF	TRBD1	.	TRBJ2-7	TRBV5-1
TGTGCCAGCAGTCGACAGGACCCCAACGAGCAGTACTTC	CASSRQDPNEQYF	.	.	TRBJ2-7	TRBV2
TGTGCCAGCAGCTCCCGTTTGAGCGCCGGAGAGACCCAATACTTC	CASSSRLSAGETQYF	.	.	TRBJ2-5	TRBV11-2
TGCGCCAGCAGCGATACAGGGGGCACGACTGAAGCTTTCTTT	CASSDTGGTTEAFF	TRBD1	.	TRBJ1-1	TRBV5-1
TGTGCCAGCAGCTTGAGAGAAGGTACAGAGGTGTACTTC	CASSLREGTEVYF	.	.	TRBJ2-7	TRBV5-4
TGCAGCGTTGAACCTCAAGATCCGGGGGTAGGAGAGACCCAGTACTTC	CSVEPQDPGVGETQYF	.	.	TRBJ2-5	TRBV29-1
TGTGCCAGCAGGCGGGGACAGGGCGCCTATGGCTACACCTTC	CASRRGQGAYGYTF	TRBD1	.	TRBJ1-2	TRBV5-6
TGTGCCAGCAGTCGCGGACAGGGCAATGGCTACACCTTC	CASSRGQGNGYTF	TRBD1	.	TRBJ1-2	TRBV6-5